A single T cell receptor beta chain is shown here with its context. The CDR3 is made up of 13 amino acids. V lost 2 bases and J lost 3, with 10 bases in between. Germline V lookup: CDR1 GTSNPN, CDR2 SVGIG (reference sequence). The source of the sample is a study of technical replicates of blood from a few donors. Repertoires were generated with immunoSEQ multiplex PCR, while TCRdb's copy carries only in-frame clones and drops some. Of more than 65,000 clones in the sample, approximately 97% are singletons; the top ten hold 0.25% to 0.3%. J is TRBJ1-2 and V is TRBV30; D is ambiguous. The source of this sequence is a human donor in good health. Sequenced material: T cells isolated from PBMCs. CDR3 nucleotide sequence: TGTGCCTGGAGTCCCGGGGTATACTATGGCTACACCTTC. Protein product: CAWSPGVYYGYTF.